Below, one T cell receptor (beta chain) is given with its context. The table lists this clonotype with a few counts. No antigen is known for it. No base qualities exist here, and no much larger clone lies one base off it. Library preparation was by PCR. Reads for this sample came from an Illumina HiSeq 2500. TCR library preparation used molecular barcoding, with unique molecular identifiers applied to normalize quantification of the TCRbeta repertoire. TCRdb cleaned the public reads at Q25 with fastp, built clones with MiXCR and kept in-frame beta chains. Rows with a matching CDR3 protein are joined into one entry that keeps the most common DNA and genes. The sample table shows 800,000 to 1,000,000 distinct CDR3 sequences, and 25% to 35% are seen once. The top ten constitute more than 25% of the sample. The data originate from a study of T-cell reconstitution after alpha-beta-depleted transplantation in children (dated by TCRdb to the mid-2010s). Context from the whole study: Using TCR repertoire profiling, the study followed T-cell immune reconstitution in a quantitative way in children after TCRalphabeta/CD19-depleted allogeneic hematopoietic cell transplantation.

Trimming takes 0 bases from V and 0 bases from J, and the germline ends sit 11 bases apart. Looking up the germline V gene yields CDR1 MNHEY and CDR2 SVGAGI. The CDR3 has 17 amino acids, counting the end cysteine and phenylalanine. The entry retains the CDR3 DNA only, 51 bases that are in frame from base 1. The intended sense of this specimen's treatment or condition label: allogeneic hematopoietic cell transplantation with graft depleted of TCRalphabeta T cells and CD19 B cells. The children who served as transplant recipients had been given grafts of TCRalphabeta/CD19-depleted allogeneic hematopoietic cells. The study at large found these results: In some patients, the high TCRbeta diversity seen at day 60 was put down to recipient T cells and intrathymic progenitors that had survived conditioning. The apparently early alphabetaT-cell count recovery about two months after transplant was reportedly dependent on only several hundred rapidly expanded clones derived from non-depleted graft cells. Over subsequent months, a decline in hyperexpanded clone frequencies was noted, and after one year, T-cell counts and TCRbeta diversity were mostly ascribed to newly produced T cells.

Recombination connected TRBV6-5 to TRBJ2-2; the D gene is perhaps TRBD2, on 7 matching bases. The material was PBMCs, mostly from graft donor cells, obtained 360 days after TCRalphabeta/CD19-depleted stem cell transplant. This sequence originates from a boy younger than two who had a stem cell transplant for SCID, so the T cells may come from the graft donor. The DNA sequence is TGTGCCAGCAGTTACTCGTCGGGGGGCCCGAACACCGGGGAGCTGTTTTTT. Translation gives CASSYSSGGPNTGELFF.